The 27 T cell receptor beta chains below were found in one sample sequenced in a study of glioma-infiltrating T cells after dendritic cell vaccination. Clones were sequenced by immunoSEQ multiplex PCR, and TCRdb holds only the in-frame ones, with some missing. The sample has 90,000 to 95,000 clones; approximately 78% are singletons. Noted time point: after dendritic cell vaccination, including at tumor progression/relapse. The specimen was blood, collected after dendritic cell vaccination. These receptors originate from a human donor with glioblastoma.

This chain joins TRBV7-9 and TRBJ2-7, with 8 positions matching TRBD1. In germline, CDR1 is SEHNR, CDR2 FQNEAQ (reference sequence). J lost 5 bases, V lost 5 bases, and 11 bases had no gene match. The CDR3 covers 15 residues. The CDR3 region has the DNA TGTGCCAGCAGCAGGACAGGGCAGCCACCCCACGAGCAGTACTTC. It is translated as CASSRTGQPPHEQYF.

This clone was recorded once. This CDR3 is CASSARLAGSSYEQYF. CDR3 bases: TGTGCCAGCAGTGCCCGACTAGCGGGGAGCTCCTACGAGCAGTACTTC. The chain joins TRBV27 to TRBJ2-5, with 11 nucleotides matching TRBD2. The better agreement between TRBJ2-7 and the DNA end casts doubt on the J call. CDR3 length equals 16 residues. The germline V gene encodes CDR1 MNHEY and CDR2 SMNVEV (reference sequence).

The chain uses TRBV7-2 and TRBJ2-3, with D possibly TRBD1 on 6 matching bases. CDR3 size: 16 residues. V lost 5 bases and J 0 bases, leaving 15 bases between the germline ends. Germline assignment: CDR1 SGHTA and CDR2 FQGNSA. The CDR3 is CASSPSGQTSTDTQYF. As DNA, the CDR3 is TGTGCCAGCAGCCCCTCCGGACAGACTAGCACAGATACGCAGTATTTT.

The chain links TRBV19 to TRBJ2-3; D possibly corresponds to TRBD1 (6 bases). This CDR3 has 14 amino acids. Trimming shortened V by 9 bases and J by 0 bases, and 13 bases separated the two germline ends. Germline-derived CDR1 and CDR2 are LNHDA and SQIVND (reference sequence). DNA for the CDR3: TGTGCCAGCAGACAGGAACCTAGCACAGATACGCAGTATTTT. Its translation is CASRQEPSTDTQYF.

V gene TRBV4-1 combines with J gene TRBJ1-4, with TRBD1 identical over 7 bases. Germline V CDR1 and CDR2: MGHRA, YSYEKL. The V segment lost 2 bases and the J segment 0 bases; nucleotides outside the gene matches: 9. There are 18 residues in the CDR3. In nucleotides, the CDR3 is TGCGCCAGCAGCCAACGACAGGGTTTACTCTCAACTAATGAAAAACTGTTTTTT. Protein sequence: CASSQRQGLLSTNEKLFF.

The chain has TRBV19 and TRBJ1-5; D might be TRBD1 (6 bases). Trimming took 4 bases from V and 6 from J, leaving 16 bases between them. CDR1 and CDR2 (germline): LNHDA, SQIVND (reference sequence). This CDR3 contains 15 residues. CDR3 loop: CASSTGQPGGQPQHF. CDR3 nucleotides: TGTGCCAGTAGTACCGGACAGCCGGGGGGTCAGCCCCAGCATTTT.

The genes are TRBV9 and TRBJ2-2, with 10 nucleotides matching TRBD1. With V trimmed by 4 bases and J by 7 bases, 10 bases remained unmatched. CDR1 and CDR2 (germline): SGDLS, YYNGEE. The CDR3 sequence is 16 residues long. This CDR3 reads CASSTQRQGAGGELFF. The CDR3 DNA follows: TGTGCCAGCAGCACCCAACGACAGGGGGCGGGCGGGGAGCTGTTTTTT.

The sample holds one count of this clone. The rearrangement links TRBV5-6 to TRBJ1-1; 9 positions agree with TRBD1. The germline V gene encodes CDR1 SGHDT and CDR2 YYEEEE. This CDR3 contains 16 residues. Trimming at V came to 4 bases and at J to 4 bases, leaving 11 bases not matched to a gene. CDR3 DNA sequence: TGTGCCAGCAGCGTCGGGACAGGGAGGTTGGTCACTGAAGCTTTCTTT. This codes for CASSVGTGRLVTEAFF. Based on the CDR3 plus reference TRBV5-6 and TRBJ1-1, the full variable domain is DAGVTQSPTHLIKTRGQQVTLRCSPKSGHDTVSWYQQALGQGPQFIFQYYEEEERQRGNFPDRFSGHQFPNYSSELNVNALLLGDSALYLCASSVGTGRLVTEAFFGQGTRLTVV.

The chain employs TRBV5-1 and TRBJ2-5; tentative D call: TRBD1 (6 bases). CDR1 is SGHRS, CDR2 YFSETQ, per germline. The V end lost 3 bases, the J end lost 1 base, and 10 bases lay between the germline ends. This CDR3 is 14 amino acids long. Here the CDR3 DNA reads TGCGCCAGCAGCTCTGGACAGCTCCAAGAGACCCAGTACTTC. This codes for CASSSGQLQETQYF.

The rearrangement links TRBV4-1 to TRBJ2-4; D is ambiguous. V dropped 0 bases and J dropped 9 bases, with 12 bases sitting between them. The length of the CDR3 is 14 residues. CDR1 is MGHRA, CDR2 YSYEKL, per germline. CDR3: CASSQDEAKSIQYF. The CDR3 nucleotides read TGCGCCAGCAGCCAAGATGAGGCAAAGAGCATTCAGTACTTC.

The rearrangement joins TRBV2 to TRBJ1-1; no clear D. Germline assignment: CDR1 SNHLY and CDR2 FYNNEI. V lost 5 bases and J lost 7, with 11 bases in between. The CDR3 length is 12 residues. The CDR3 reads CASSSETYEAFF. CDR3 nucleotide sequence: TGTGCCAGCAGTAGCGAGACCTATGAAGCTTTCTTT.

J is TRBJ1-4 and V is TRBV6-1; 7 bases are shared with TRBD1. V lost 6 bases and J lost 3; bases outside the gene matches: 1. Germline CDR1 and CDR2: MNHNS and SASEGT. This CDR3 region has 13 residues. The CDR3 here is CASSGQANEKLFF. The CDR3 coding sequence is TGTGCCAGCAGCGGACAGGCTAATGAAAAACTGTTTTTT.

The chain couples TRBV5-1 to TRBJ1-2, with 8 bases that match TRBD1. V dropped 4 bases and J dropped 2; count of bases not matched to a gene: 13. Germline CDR1 is SGHRS and CDR2 is YFSETQ. This CDR3 has 17 amino acids. The CDR3 is CASSPGRGRQGNYGYTF. The CDR3 DNA sequence: TGCGCCAGCAGCCCTGGGAGGGGGAGACAGGGGAACTATGGCTACACCTTC. The full variable domain, rest sourced from reference TRBV5-1 and TRBJ1-2, is KAGVTQTPRYLIKTRGQQVTLSCSPISGHRSVSWYQQTPGQGLQFLFEYFSETQRNKGNFPGRFSGRQFSNSRSEMNVSTLELGDSALYLCASSPGRGRQGNYGYTFGSGTRLTVV.

The chain couples TRBV6-5 to TRBJ1-1; TRBD1 might be the D (5 bases). The CDR3 extends over 15 amino acids. V lost 2 bases to trimming and J lost 1 base, with 11 bases between them. From germline, CDR1 is MNHEY and CDR2 SVGAGI. Written as DNA, the CDR3 is TGTGCCAGCAGTTACGTAGGGGCCCAGAACACTGAAGCTTTCTTT. Its protein is CASSYVGAQNTEAFF.

Here the CDR3 DNA reads TGTGCCAGCAGACCGACCCAAGCGGTAACTATCCAACGTAAAGCTTTCTTT. Translating it yields CASRPTQAVTIQRKAFF. The chain uses TRBV27 and TRBJ1-1; the D is unclear. V was trimmed by 6 bases and J by 9 bases, leaving 29 bases between them. The CDR3 totals 17 residues. CDR1 is MNHEY and CDR2 is SMNVEV in the germline V gene (reference sequence).

The table lists this clone with a count of one. The V gene is TRBV7-2, the J gene TRBJ2-3; D might be TRBD2 (5 bases). Trimming cost V 1 base and J 5 bases, with 19 bases left between them. This CDR3 is built from 17 residues. The germline V gene encodes CDR1 SGHTA and CDR2 FQGNSA. The CDR3 bases are TGTGCCAGCAGCTTAGGCCCCCCACCCGGGAACGGAGATACGCAGTATTTT. Amino acid sequence: CASSLGPPPGNGDTQYF. Full variable domain (rest looked up from reference TRBV7-2 and TRBJ2-3): GAGVSQSPSNKVTEKGKDVELRCDPISGHTALYWYRQSLGQGLEFLIYFQGNSAPDKSGLPSDRFSAERTGGSVSTLTIQRTQQEDSAVYLCASSLGPPPGNGDTQYFGPGTRLTVL.

The chain employs TRBV14 and TRBJ2-3; TRBD1 might be the D (5 bases). The CDR3 spans 16 residues. Germline V CDR1 and CDR2: SGHDN, FVKESK. Trimming stripped 4 bases from V and 0 bases from J, with 14 bases between. The CDR3 loop is CASSPLGEPSTDTQYF. CDR3 nucleotides: TGTGCCAGCAGCCCCTTAGGGGAACCTAGCACAGATACGCAGTATTTT.

The chain links TRBV18 to TRBJ1-1, with 8 bases fitting TRBD1. Germline CDR1 is KGHSH and CDR2 is LQKENI. The ends lost 2 bases at V and 1 base at J; junction bases unmatched: 0. The CDR3 consists of 14 residues. CDR3 residues: CASSPDRGNTEAFF. The CDR3 DNA sequence: TGTGCCAGCTCACCAGACAGGGGGAACACTGAAGCTTTCTTT.

The chain is built from TRBV5-1 and TRBJ2-1; 11 bases match TRBD2. CDR3 length: 14 residues. V gave up 4 bases and J gave up 8 bases; unmatched junction bases: 5. Germline V gene data show CDR1 as SGHRS and CDR2 as YFSETQ. The CDR3, as DNA: TGCGCCAGCAGCACACTAGCGGGAGTGGATGAGCAGTTCTTC. Residues: CASSTLAGVDEQFF.

The V gene is TRBV12-5, the J gene TRBJ1-2; D is undetermined. CDR1 LGHNT and CDR2 FRNRAP come from the germline V gene. The CDR3 runs to 12 residues. Trimming took 7 bases from V and 2 from J, leaving 8 bases between them. CDR3 coding DNA: TGTGCTAGTGTTGGCAGGAACTATGGCTACACCTTC. Translating gives CASVGRNYGYTF. Complete variable domain (other parts from reference TRBV12-5 and TRBJ1-2): DARVTQTPRHKVTEMGQEVTMRCQPILGHNTVFWYRQTMMQGLELLAYFRNRAPLDDSGMPKDRFSAEMPDATLATLKIQPSEPRDSAVYFCASVGRNYGYTFGSGTRLTVV.

This chain links TRBV6-1 with TRBJ1-1; D perhaps matches TRBD1 (6 bases). The CDR3 is 14 residues long. Germline assignment: CDR1 MNHNS and CDR2 SASEGT. Trimming stripped 5 bases from V and 4 bases from J, with 14 bases between. The CDR3 reads CASSRLTGSTEAFF. The DNA of the CDR3 is TGTGCCAGCAGTCGACTCACAGGGAGCACTGAAGCTTTCTTT.

The gene calls are TRBV11-2 and TRBJ1-1; D call uncertain. Between the trimmed V and J ends, which lost 2 bases and 1 base, there was a span of 5 bases. The CDR3 extends over 13 amino acids. The germline gives CDR1 SGHAT, CDR2 FQNNGV. The CDR3 coding sequence is TGTGCCAGCAGCTTAATCAGGAACACTGAAGCTTTCTTT. Protein product: CASSLIRNTEAFF.

The gene calls are TRBV7-9 and TRBJ1-2; 7 positions agree with TRBD1. The CDR3 loop spans 13 amino acids. Germline trimming cut 4 bases from V and 9 bases from J; bases unmatched to any gene: 8. Germline V CDR1 and CDR2: SEHNR, FQNEAQ (reference sequence). This CDR3 reads CASSYRDSNSYTF. CDR3 sequence (DNA): TGTGCCAGCAGCTACCGGGACAGTAATAGCTACACCTTC. The variable domain in full, completed from reference TRBV7-9 and TRBJ1-2, reads DTGVSQNPRHKITKRGQNVTFRCDPISEHNRLYWYRQTLGQGPEFLTYFQNEAQLEKSRLLSDRFSAERPKGSFSTLEIQRTEQGDSAMYLCASSYRDSNSYTFGSGTRLTVV.

This clone was seen a few times. The V and J genes are TRBV2 and TRBJ2-7; D perhaps matches TRBD1 (6 bases). The CDR3 runs to 13 residues. Germline CDR1 and CDR2: SNHLY and FYNNEI. Deletions cut 4 bases from V and 2 bases from J, with 9 bases between. Here the CDR3 reads CASSGDTAYEQYF. The CDR3 region has the DNA TGTGCCAGCAGTGGGGACACCGCCTACGAGCAGTACTTC.

The chain couples TRBV28 to TRBJ1-5, with D perhaps matching TRBD1 (6 bases). The CDR3 has 15 residues. Trimming pared 6 bases from V and 3 bases from J, leaving 15 bases between. Germline V CDR1 and CDR2: MDHEN, SYDVKM. The CDR3: CASSLARGINQPQHF. The CDR3 coding sequence is TGTGCCAGCAGCTTGGCCAGGGGTATCAATCAGCCCCAGCATTTT. Complete variable domain (other parts from reference TRBV28 and TRBJ1-5): DVKVTQSSRYLVKRTGEKVFLECVQDMDHENMFWYRQDPGLGLRLIYFSYDVKMKEKGDIPEGYSVSREKKERFSLILESASTNQTSMYLCASSLARGINQPQHFGDGTRLSIL.

The chain is built from TRBV2 and TRBJ1-4; D is undetermined. Trimming cost V 7 bases and J 8 bases, with 17 bases left between them. The CDR3 covers 14 residues. Germline CDR1 is SNHLY and CDR2 is FYNNEI. The CDR3 nucleotides read TGTGCCAGCAATGATCGGAGGGTCGAAGAAAAACTGTTTTTT. Protein sequence: CASNDRRVEEKLFF. The variable domain in full, completed from reference TRBV2 and TRBJ1-4, reads EPEVTQTPSHQVTQMGQEVILRCVPISNHLYFYWYRQILGQKVEFLVSFYNNEISEKSEIFDDQFSVERPDGSNFTLKIRSTKLEDSAMYFCASNDRRVEEKLFFGSGTQLSVL.

As to this clone: An end of the junction does not agree with germline; a read error may underlie this. This chain joins TRBV6-5 and TRBJ1-5; D gene unclear. Germline assignment: CDR1 MNHEY and CDR2 SVGAGI. This CDR3 is 13 amino acids long. CDR3 sequence reads: CASSVMGNQPRHF. CDR3 DNA sequence: TGTGCCAGCAGTGTCATGGGCAATCAGCCCCGGCATTTT.